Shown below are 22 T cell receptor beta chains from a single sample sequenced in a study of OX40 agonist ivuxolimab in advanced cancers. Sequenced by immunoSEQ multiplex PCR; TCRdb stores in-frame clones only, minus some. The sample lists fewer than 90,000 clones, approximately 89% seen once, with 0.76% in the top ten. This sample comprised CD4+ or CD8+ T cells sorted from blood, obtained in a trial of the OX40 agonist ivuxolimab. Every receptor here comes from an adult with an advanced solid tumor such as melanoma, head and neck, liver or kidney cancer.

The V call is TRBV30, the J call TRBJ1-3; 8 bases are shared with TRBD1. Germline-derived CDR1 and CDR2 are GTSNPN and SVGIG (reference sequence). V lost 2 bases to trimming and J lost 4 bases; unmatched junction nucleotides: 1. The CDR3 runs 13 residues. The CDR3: CAWSWTGGNTIYF. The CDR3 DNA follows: TGTGCCTGGAGTTGGACAGGGGGAAACACCATATATTTT.

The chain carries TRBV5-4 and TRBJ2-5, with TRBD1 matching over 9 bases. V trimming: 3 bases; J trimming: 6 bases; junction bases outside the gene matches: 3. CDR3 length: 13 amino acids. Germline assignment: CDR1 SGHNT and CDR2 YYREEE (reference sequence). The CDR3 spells CASSSGQGQTQYF. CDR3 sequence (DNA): TGTGCCAGCAGCTCCGGACAGGGGCAGACCCAGTACTTC. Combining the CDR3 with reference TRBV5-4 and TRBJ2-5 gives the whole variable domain ETGVTQSPTHLIKTRGQQVTLRCSSQSGHNTVSWYQQALGQGPQFIFQYYREEENGRGNFPPRFSGLQFPNYSSELNVNALELDDSALYLCASSSGQGQTQYFGPGTRLLVL.

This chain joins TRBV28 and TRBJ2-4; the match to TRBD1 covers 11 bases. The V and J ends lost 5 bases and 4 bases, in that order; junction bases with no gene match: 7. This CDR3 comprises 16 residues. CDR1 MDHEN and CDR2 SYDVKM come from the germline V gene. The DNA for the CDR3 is TGTGCCAGCAGTAAACCGGGACAGGGGGTGAAAAACATTCAGTACTTC. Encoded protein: CASSKPGQGVKNIQYF. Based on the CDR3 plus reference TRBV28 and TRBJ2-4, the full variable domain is DVKVTQSSRYLVKRTGEKVFLECVQDMDHENMFWYRQDPGLGLRLIYFSYDVKMKEKGDIPEGYSVSREKKERFSLILESASTNQTSMYLCASSKPGQGVKNIQYFGAGTRLSVL.

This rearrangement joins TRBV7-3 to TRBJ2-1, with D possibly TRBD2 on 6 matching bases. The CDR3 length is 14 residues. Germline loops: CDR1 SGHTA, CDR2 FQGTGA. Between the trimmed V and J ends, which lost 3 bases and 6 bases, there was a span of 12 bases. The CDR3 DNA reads TGTGCCAGCAGCTTGGCTAGCGCCATCAATGAGCAGTTCTTC. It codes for CASSLASAINEQFF.

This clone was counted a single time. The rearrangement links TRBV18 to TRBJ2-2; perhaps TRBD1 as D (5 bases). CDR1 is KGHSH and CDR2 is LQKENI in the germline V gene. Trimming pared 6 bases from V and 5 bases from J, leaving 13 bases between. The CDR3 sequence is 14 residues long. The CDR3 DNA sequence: TGTGCCAGCTCTCTAGGCTGGACAACCGGGGAGCTGTTTTTT. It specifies CASSLGWTTGELFF.

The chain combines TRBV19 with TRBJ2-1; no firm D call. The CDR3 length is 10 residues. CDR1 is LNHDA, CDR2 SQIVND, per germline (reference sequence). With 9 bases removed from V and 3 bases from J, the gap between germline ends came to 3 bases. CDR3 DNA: TGTGCCAGCGGCTACAATGAGCAGTTCTTC. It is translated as CASGYNEQFF.

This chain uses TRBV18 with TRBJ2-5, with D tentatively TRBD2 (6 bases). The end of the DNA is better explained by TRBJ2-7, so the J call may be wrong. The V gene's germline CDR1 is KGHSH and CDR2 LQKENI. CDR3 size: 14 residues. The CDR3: CASSPGDWSYEQYF. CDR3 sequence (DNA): TGTGCCAGCTCACCGGGGGACTGGAGTTACGAGCAGTACTTC.

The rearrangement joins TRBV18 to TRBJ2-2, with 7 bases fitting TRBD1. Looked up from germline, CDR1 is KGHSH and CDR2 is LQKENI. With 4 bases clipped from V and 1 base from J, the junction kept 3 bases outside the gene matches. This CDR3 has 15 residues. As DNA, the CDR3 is TGTGCCAGCTCACTAAGGACAGGGAACACCGGGGAGCTGTTTTTT. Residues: CASSLRTGNTGELFF.

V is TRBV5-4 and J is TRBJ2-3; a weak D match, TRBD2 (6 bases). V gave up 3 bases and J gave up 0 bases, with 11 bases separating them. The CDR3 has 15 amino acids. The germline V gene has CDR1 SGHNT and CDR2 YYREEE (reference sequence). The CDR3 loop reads CASSSGLQSTDTQYF. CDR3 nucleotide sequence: TGTGCCAGCAGCTCCGGACTACAAAGCACAGATACGCAGTATTTT.

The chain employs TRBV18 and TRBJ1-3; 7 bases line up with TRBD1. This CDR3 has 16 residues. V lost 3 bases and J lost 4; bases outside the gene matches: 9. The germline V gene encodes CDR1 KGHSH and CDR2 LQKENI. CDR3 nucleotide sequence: TGTGCCAGCTCACCCGGACAGGCAGCGTTGGGAAACACCATATATTTT. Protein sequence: CASSPGQAALGNTIYF.

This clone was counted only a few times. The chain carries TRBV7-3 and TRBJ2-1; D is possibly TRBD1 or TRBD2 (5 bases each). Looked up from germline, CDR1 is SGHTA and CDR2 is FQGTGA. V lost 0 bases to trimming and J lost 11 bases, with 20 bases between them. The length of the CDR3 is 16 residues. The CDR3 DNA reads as TGTGCCAGCAGCTTAACGATTGGGGGATTTACGGTTAAGCAGTTCTTC. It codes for CASSLTIGGFTVKQFF.

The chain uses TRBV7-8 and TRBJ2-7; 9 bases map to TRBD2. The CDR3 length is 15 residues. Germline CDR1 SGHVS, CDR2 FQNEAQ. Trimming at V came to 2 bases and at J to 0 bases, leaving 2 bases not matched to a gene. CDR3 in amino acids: CASSLSGRISYEQYF. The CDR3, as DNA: TGTGCCAGCAGCTTAAGCGGGAGGATCTCCTACGAGCAGTACTTC.

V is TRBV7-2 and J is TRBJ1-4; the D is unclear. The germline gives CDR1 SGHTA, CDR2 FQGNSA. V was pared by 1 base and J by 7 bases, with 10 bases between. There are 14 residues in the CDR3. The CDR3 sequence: CASSLDLGGEKLFF. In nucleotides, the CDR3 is TGTGCCAGCAGCTTAGACCTAGGTGGTGAAAAACTGTTTTTT.

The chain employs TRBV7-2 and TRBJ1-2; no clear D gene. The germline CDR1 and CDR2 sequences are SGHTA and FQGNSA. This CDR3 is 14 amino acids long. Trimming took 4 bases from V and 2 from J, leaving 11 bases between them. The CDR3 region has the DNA TGTGCCAGCAGCTCCGGGCCGGAAAACTATGGCTACACCTTC. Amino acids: CASSSGPENYGYTF.

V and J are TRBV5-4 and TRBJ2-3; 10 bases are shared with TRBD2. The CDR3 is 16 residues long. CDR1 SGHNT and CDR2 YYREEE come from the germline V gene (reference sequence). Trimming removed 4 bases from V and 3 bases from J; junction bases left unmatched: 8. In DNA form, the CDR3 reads TGTGCCAGCAGCCGTTCGGGACTAGCGATGACAGATACGCAGTATTTT. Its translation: CASSRSGLAMTDTQYF.

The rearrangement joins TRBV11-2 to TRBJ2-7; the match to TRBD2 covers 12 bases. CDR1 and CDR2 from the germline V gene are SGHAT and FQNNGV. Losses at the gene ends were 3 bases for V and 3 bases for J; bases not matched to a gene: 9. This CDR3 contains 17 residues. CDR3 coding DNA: TGTGCCAGCAGCTTTAGGCTAGCGGGAGGGGAAGTCTACGAGCAGTACTTC. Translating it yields CASSFRLAGGEVYEQYF.

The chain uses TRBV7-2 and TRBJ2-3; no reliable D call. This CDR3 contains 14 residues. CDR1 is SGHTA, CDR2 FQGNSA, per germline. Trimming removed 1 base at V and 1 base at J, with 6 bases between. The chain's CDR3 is CASSLGGRTDTQYF. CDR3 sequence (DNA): TGTGCCAGCAGCTTAGGCGGACGCACAGATACGCAGTATTTT.

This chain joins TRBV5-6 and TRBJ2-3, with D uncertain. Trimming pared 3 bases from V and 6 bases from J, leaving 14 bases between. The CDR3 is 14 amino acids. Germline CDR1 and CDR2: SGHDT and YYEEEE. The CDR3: CASSSTRAGDTQYF. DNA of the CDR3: TGTGCCAGCAGCTCCACCCGGGCCGGGGATACGCAGTATTTT.

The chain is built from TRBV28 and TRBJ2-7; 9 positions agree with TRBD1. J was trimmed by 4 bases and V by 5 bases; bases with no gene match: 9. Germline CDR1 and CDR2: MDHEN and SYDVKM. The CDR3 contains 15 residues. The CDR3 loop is CASSPPGTGWYEQYF. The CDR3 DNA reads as TGTGCCAGCAGTCCCCCCGGGACAGGGTGGTACGAGCAGTACTTC.

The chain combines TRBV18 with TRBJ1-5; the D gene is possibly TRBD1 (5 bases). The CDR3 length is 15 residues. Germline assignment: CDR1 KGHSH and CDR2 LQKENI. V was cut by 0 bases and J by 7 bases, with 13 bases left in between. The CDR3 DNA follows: TGTGCCAGCTCACCACCGGGGGGAGCAGGCCAGCCCCAGCATTTT. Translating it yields CASSPPGGAGQPQHF. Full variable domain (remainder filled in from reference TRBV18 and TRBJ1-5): NAGVMQNPRHLVRRRGQEARLRCSPMKGHSHVYWYRQLPEEGLKFMVYLQKENIIDESGMPKERFSAEFPKEGPSILRIQQVVRGDSAAYFCASSPPGGAGQPQHFGDGTRLSIL.

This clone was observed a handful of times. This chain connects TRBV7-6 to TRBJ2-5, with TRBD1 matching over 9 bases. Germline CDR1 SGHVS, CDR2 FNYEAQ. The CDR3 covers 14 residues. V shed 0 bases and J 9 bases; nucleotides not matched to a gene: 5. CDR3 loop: CASSLAGTGSPQYF. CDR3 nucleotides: TGTGCCAGCAGCTTAGCGGGGACAGGGAGTCCCCAGTACTTC.

The CDR3 loop reads CASSEPGVNSYEQYF. The CDR3, as DNA: TGTGCCAGCAGTGAACCAGGGGTCAACTCTTACGAGCAGTACTTC. The chain employs TRBV25-1 and TRBJ2-7; a possible D gene is TRBD1 (6 bases). Trimming stripped 2 bases from V and 4 bases from J, with 15 bases between. This CDR3 contains 15 residues. CDR1 MGHDK and CDR2 SYGVNS come from the germline V gene.